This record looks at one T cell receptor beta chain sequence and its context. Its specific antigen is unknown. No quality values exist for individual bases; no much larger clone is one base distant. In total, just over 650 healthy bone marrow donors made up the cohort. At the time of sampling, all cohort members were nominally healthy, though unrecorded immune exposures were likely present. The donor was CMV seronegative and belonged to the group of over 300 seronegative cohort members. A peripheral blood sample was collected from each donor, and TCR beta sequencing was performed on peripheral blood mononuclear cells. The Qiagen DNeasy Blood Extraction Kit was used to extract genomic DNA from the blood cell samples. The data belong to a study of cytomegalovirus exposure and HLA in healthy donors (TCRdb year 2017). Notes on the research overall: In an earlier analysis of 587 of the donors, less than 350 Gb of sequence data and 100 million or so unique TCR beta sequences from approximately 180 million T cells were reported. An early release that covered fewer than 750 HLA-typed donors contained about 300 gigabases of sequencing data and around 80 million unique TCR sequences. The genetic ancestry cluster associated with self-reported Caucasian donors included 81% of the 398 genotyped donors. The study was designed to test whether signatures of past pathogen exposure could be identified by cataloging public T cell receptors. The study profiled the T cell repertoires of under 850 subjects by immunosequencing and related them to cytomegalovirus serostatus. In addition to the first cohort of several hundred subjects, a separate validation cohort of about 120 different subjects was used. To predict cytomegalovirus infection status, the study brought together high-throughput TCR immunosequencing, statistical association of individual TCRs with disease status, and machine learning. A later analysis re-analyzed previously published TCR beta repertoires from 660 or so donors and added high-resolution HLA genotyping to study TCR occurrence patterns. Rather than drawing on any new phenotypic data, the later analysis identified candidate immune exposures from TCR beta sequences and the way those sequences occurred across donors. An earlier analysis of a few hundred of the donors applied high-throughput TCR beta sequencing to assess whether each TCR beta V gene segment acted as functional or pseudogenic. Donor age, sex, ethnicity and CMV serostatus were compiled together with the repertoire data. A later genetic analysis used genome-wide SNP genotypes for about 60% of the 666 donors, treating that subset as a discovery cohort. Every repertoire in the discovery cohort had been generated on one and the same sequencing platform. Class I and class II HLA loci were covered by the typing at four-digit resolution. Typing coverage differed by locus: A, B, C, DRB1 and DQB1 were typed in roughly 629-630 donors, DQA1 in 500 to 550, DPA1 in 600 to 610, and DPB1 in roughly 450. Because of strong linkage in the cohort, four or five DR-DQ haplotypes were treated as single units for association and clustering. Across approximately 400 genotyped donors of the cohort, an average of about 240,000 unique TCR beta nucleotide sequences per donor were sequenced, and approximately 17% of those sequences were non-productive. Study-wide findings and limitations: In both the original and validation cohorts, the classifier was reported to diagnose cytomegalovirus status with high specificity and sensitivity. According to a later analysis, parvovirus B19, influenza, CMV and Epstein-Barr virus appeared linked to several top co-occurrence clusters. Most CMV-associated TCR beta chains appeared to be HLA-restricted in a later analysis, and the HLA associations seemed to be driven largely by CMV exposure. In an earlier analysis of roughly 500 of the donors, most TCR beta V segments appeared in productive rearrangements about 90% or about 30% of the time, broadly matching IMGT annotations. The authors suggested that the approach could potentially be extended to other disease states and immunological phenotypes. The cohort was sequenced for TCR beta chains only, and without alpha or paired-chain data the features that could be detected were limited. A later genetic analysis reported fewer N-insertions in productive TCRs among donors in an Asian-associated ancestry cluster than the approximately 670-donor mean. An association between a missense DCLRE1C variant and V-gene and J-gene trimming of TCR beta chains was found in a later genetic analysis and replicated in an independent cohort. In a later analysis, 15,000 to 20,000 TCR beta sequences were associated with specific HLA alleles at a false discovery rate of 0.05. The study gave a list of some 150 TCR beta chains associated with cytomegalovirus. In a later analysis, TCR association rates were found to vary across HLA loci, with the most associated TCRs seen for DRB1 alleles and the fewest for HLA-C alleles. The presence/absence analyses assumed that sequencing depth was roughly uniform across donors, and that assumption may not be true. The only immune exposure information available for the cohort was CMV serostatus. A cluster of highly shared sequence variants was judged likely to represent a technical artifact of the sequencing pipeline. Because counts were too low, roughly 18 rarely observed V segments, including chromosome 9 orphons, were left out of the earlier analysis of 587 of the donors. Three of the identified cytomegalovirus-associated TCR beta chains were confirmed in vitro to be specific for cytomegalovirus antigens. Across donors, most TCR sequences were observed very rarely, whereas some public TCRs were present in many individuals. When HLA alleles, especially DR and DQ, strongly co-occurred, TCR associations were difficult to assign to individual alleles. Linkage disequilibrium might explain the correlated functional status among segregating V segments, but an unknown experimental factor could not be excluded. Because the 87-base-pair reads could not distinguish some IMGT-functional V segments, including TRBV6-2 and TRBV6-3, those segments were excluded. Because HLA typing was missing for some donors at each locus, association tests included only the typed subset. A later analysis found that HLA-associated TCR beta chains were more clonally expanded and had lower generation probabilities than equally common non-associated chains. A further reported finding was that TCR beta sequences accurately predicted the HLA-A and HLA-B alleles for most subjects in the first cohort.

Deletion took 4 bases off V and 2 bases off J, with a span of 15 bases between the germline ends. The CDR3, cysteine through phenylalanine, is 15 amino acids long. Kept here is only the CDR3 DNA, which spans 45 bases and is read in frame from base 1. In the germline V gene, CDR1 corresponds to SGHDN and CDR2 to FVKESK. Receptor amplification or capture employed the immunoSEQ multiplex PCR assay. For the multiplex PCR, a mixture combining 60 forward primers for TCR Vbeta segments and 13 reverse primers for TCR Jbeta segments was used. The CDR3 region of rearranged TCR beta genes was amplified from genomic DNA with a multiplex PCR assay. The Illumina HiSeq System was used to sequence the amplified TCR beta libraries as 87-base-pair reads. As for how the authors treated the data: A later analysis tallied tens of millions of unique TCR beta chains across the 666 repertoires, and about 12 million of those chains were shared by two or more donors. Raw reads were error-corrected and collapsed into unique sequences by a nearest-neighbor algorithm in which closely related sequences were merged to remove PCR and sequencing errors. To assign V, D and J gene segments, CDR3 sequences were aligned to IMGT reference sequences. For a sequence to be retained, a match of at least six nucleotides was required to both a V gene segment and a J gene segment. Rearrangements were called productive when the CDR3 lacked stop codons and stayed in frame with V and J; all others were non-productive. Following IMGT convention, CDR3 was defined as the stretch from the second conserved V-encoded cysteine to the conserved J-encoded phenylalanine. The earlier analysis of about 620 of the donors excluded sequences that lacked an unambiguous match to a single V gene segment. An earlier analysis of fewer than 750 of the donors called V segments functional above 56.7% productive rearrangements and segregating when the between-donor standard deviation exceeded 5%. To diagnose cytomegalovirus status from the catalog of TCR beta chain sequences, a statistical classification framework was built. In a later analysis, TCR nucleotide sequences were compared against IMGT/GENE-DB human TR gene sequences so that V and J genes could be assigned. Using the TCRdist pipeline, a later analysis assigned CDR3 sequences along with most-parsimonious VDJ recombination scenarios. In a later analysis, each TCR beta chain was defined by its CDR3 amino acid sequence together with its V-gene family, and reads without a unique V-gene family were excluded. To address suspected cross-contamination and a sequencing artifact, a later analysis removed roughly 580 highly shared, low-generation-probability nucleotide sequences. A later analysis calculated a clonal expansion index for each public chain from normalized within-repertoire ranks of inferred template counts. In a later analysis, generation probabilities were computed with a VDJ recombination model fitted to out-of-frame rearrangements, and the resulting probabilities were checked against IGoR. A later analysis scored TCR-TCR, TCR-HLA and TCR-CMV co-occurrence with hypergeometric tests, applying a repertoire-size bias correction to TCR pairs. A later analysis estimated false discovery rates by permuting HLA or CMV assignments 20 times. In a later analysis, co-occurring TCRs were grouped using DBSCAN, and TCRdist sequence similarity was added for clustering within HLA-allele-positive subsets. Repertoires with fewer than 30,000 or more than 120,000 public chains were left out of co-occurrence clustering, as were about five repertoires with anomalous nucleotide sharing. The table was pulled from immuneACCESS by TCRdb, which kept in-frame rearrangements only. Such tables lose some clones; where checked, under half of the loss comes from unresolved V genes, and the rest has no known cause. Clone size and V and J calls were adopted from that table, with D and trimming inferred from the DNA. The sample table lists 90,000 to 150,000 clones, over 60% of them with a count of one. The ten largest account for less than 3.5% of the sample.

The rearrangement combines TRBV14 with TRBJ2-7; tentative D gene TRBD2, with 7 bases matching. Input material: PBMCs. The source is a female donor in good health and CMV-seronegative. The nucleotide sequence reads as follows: TGTGCCAGCAGCCGAACGGGGGGCCTCGCCTACGAGCAGTACTTC. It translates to CASSRTGGLAYEQYF.